The TCR beta chain described here comes from a study of human T cells and chemical hapten exposure. Study as a whole: Sensitization was performed using 2% DPC on an approximately 2 cm by approximately 2 cm upper inner arm skin site.

As concerns this clonotype: Germline and junction disagree at one end, which may indicate a read error.

Time point defined: patch test 1, 2 weeks after DPC sensitization. Treatment defined: therapeutic diphenylcyclopropenone sensitization with weekly scalp DPC. TCRdb processed the RACE reads anew with MiXCR; each CDR3 protein has one entry. The repertoire has a few hundred thousand distinct CDR3 sequences, approximately 4.4% of them found once; the top ten carry about 2.1%. CDR1 is DFQATT and CDR2 is SNEGSKA in the germline V gene (reference sequence). This CDR3 contains 10 residues. This receptor was identified in a woman aged 50 to 60 with alopecia areata. Some clones in this sample may be carry-over from other donors' samples. The input for sequencing was whole blood, taken in connection with sensitization to the hapten diphenylcyclopropenone (DPC). The chain has TRBV20-1 and TRBJ1-6, with D possibly being TRBD1 (5 bases). CDR3 in amino acids: CSAGASALHF. Written as DNA, the CDR3 is TGCAGTGCAGGGGCTTCAGCCCTCCACTTT.